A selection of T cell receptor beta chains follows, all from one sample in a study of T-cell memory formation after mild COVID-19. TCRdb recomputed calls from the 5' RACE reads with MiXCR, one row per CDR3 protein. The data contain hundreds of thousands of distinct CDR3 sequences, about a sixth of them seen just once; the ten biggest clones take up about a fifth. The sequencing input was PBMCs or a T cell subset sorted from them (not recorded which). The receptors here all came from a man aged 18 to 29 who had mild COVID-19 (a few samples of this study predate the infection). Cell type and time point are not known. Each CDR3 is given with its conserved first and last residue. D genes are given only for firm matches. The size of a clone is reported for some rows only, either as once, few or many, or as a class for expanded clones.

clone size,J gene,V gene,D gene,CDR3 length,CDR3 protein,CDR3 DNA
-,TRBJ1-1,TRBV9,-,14,CASSVTGDGTEAFF,TGTGCCAGCAGCGTAACCGGGGATGGCACTGAAGCTTTCTTT
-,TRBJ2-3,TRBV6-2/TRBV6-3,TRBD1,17,CASSYLIRDRSSDTQYF,TGTGCCAGCAGTTACTTGATCAGGGACAGGTCCTCCGATACGCAGTATTTT
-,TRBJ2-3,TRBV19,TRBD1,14,CASSRGQGANTQYF,TGTGCCAGTAGTAGGGGACAGGGGGCGAATACGCAGTATTTT
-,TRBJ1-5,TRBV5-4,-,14,CASSLDKGLQPQHF,TGTGCCAGCAGCTTGGATAAAGGGCTGCAGCCCCAGCATTTT
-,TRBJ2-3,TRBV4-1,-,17,CASSQGVRLARADTQYF,TGCGCCAGCAGCCAAGGTGTTCGCCTAGCGCGGGCAGATACGCAGTATTTT
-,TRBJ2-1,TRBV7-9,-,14,CASSLEGPNNEQFF,TGTGCCAGCAGCTTAGAGGGACCGAACAATGAGCAGTTCTTC
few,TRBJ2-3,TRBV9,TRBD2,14,CASRRGVATDTQYF,TGTGCCAGCAGGCGGGGGGTGGCTACAGATACGCAGTATTTT
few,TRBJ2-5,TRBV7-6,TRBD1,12,CASSSGQRTQYF,TGTGCCAGCAGCTCGGGACAGCGGACCCAGTACTTC
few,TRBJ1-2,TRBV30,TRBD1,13,CAWSEGADYGYTF,TGTGCCTGGAGCGAGGGGGCGGACTATGGCTACACCTTC
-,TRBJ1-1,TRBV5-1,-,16,CASSPGGRTTNTEAFF,TGCGCCAGCAGCCCCGGGGGCAGGACGACGAACACTGAAGCTTTCTTT
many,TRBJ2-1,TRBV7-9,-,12,CASSSVGGEQFF,TGTGCCAGCAGCTCGGTCGGCGGGGAGCAGTTCTTC
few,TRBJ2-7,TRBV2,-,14,CASSGGRVLNEQYF,TGTGCCAGCAGTGGGGGTAGGGTCCTCAACGAGCAGTACTTC
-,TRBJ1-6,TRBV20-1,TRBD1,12,CSSGQGGSPLHF,TGCAGTTCGGGACAGGGAGGTTCACCCCTCCACTTT
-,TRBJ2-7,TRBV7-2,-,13,CASRWVGTYEQYF,TGTGCCAGCCGGTGGGTGGGAACCTACGAGCAGTACTTC
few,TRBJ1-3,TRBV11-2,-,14,CASKIFSSGNTIYF,TGTGCCAGCAAGATCTTCAGCTCTGGAAACACCATATATTTT
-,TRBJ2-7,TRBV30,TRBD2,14,CAWENSGGFYEQYF,TGTGCCTGGGAGAATAGCGGGGGCTTTTACGAGCAGTACTTC
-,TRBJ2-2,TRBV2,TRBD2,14,CASTSRGGGGELFF,TGTGCCAGTACATCGCGGGGGGGCGGCGGGGAGCTGTTTTTT
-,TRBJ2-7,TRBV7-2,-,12,CASSSDMYEQYF,TGTGCCAGCAGCTCCGACATGTACGAGCAGTACTTC
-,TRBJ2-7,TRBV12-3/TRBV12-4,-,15,CASSFYDRSSYEQYF,TGTGCCAGCAGTTTCTACGACAGGAGCTCCTACGAGCAGTACTTC
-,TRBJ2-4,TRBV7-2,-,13,CASLGGSQNIQYF,TGTGCCAGCCTAGGGGGGTCCCAAAACATTCAGTACTTC
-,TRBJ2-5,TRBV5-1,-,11,CASQGRETQYF,TGCGCCAGCCAGGGGAGGGAGACCCAGTACTTC
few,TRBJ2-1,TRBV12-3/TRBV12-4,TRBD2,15,CASSFTGGSYNEQFF,TGTGCCAGCAGTTTCACGGGAGGCTCCTACAATGAGCAGTTCTTC
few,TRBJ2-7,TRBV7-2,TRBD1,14,CASSLDRDRYEQYF,TGTGCCAGCAGCTTGGACAGGGACCGCTACGAGCAGTACTTC
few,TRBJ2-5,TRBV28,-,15,CASSPWGQGQETQYF,TGTGCCAGCAGTCCGTGGGGGCAGGGTCAAGAGACCCAGTACTTC
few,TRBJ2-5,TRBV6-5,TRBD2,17,CASSYSGTSGEAETQYF,TGTGCCAGCAGTTACTCCGGGACTAGTGGGGAAGCGGAGACCCAGTACTTC
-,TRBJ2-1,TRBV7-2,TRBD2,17,CASSLYSGGAVYNEQFF,TGTGCCAGCAGCTTGTATAGCGGGGGGGCGGTGTACAATGAGCAGTTCTTC
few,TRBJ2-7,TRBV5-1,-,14,CASSLATALYEQYF,TGCGCCAGCAGCTTGGCCACAGCTCTCTACGAGCAGTACTTC
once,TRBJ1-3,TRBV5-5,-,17,CASSPGGRAFSGNTIYF,TGTGCCAGCAGCCCCGGCGGTCGGGCCTTCTCTGGTAACACCATATATTTT
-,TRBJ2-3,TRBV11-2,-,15,CASSLRGGFTDTQYF,TGTGCCAGCAGCTTAAGGGGGGGGTTCACAGATACGCAGTATTTT
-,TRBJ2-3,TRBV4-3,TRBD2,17,CASSQDWASGGTDTQYF,TGCGCCAGCAGCCAAGACTGGGCTAGCGGGGGAACAGATACGCAGTATTTT
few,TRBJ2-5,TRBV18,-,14,CASSPVGAQETQYF,TGTGCCAGCTCACCAGTGGGAGCTCAAGAGACCCAGTACTTC
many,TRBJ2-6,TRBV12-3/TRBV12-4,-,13,CASSLTRANVLTF,TGTGCCAGCAGTTTGACGAGGGCCAACGTCCTGACTTTC
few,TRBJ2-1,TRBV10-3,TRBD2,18,CAISAGTSGGGLYNEQFF,TGTGCCATCAGTGCTGGGACTAGCGGGGGAGGACTATACAATGAGCAGTTCTTC
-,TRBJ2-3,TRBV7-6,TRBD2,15,CATTPTGLAGDTQYF,TGTGCCACGACACCTACGGGACTAGCTGGAGATACGCAGTATTTT
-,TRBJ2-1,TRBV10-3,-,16,CAISEPSAGNHNEQFF,TGTGCCATCAGTGAGCCCAGTGCGGGAAACCACAATGAGCAGTTCTTC
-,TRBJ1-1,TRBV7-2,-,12,CASSYGVTEAFF,TGTGCCAGCAGCTACGGTGTCACTGAAGCTTTCTTT
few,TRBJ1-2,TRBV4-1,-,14,CASSQLKSFYGYTF,TGCGCCAGCAGCCAATTAAAGTCTTTCTATGGCTACACCTTC
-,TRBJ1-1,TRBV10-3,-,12,CAIQTDGSEAFF,TGTGCCATCCAGACGGATGGGTCTGAAGCTTTCTTT
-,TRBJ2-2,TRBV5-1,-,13,CASSSGPDGELFF,TGCGCCAGCAGCTCGGGACCGGACGGGGAGCTGTTTTTT
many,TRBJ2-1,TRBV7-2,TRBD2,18,CASSLGGLAGGSYNEQFF,TGTGCCAGCAGCTTAGGTGGACTAGCGGGGGGTTCCTACAATGAGCAGTTCTTC
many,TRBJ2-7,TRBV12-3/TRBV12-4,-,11,CASSRGHEQYF,TGTGCCAGCAGCAGGGGTCACGAGCAGTACTTC